The 21 T cell receptor beta chains below come from one sample, sequenced in a study of blood T cell repertoires in COVID-19. TCRdb keeps only in-frame clones here, not all; method: immunoSEQ multiplex PCR. The top ten hold approximately 10% of the sample, which has around 190,000 clones, roughly 81% seen once. Specimen: peripheral blood. These receptors all come from a middle-aged woman with COVID-19, enrolled during active disease.

V and J are TRBV6-5 and TRBJ2-1; 10 bases are shared with TRBD2. CDR1 is MNHEY, CDR2 SVGAGI, per germline. V shed 0 bases and J 8 bases; nucleotides not matched to a gene: 4. This CDR3 contains 15 residues. CDR3 coding DNA: TGTGCCAGCAGTTACTCGAGCGGGGGGGTCGATGAGCAGTTCTTC. Residues: CASSYSSGGVDEQFF.

V is TRBV18 and J is TRBJ1-1, with TRBD1 matching 7 bases. V dropped 4 bases and J dropped 5; count of bases not matched to a gene: 10. The CDR3 sequence is 15 residues long. Germline CDR1 reads KGHSH; CDR2 reads LQKENI. The CDR3 loop reads CASSLPKQGRTEAFF. The CDR3 nucleotides read TGTGCCAGCTCACTGCCCAAACAGGGGCGGACTGAAGCTTTCTTT. Complete variable domain (other parts from reference TRBV18 and TRBJ1-1): NAGVMQNPRHLVRRRGQEARLRCSPMKGHSHVYWYRQLPEEGLKFMVYLQKENIIDESGMPKERFSAEFPKEGPSILRIQQVVRGDSAAYFCASSLPKQGRTEAFFGQGTRLTVV.

V usage is TRBV27 and J usage is TRBJ2-7, with a weak D call TRBD2 (5 bases). Per the germline V gene, CDR1 is MNHEY and CDR2 is SMNVEV (reference sequence). V was clipped by 5 bases and J by 3 bases, with 14 bases between them. There are 14 residues in the CDR3. The CDR3 is CASSITSYSYEQYF. CDR3 DNA sequence: TGTGCCAGCAGTATAACTAGTTACAGCTACGAGCAGTACTTC.

This clone was picked up one time. The V gene is TRBV20-1, the J gene TRBJ2-5; D not certain. The CDR3 is 11 residues long. Germline V gene lookup returns CDR1 DFQATT and CDR2 SNEGSKA (reference sequence). V lost 4 bases, J lost 5 bases, and 8 bases lay in between. This CDR3 is CSAISYETQYF. CDR3 sequence (DNA): TGCAGTGCTATTAGCTATGAGACCCAGTACTTC.

The chain has TRBV6-5 and TRBJ1-2; D not certain. The ends were cut back, 0 bases at V and 8 bases at J, with 10 bases in the middle. CDR1 MNHEY and CDR2 SVGAGI come from the germline V gene. The CDR3 spans 13 residues. The CDR3 reads CASSYSRQRGYTF. CDR3 sequence (DNA): TGTGCCAGCAGTTACTCTCGGCAGCGAGGCTACACCTTC.

The V call is TRBV5-1, the J call TRBJ1-6, with 7 bases matching TRBD1. J was trimmed by 9 bases and V by 4 bases; bases with no gene match: 4. This CDR3 has 13 residues. Looked up from germline, CDR1 is SGHRS and CDR2 is YFSETQ. In nucleotides, the CDR3 is TGCGCCAGCAGCATAGACAGGGTTTCACCCCTCCACTTT. It is translated as CASSIDRVSPLHF. The variable domain in full, with the rest retrieved from reference TRBV5-1 and TRBJ1-6, is KAGVTQTPRYLIKTRGQQVTLSCSPISGHRSVSWYQQTPGQGLQFLFEYFSETQRNKGNFPGRFSGRQFSNSRSEMNVSTLELGDSALYLCASSIDRVSPLHFGNGTRLTVT.

The V and J genes are TRBV7-2 and TRBJ2-6; D may be TRBD1 (5 bases). The germline V gene encodes CDR1 SGHTA and CDR2 FQGNSA. V was trimmed by 3 bases and J by 2 bases, leaving 20 bases between them. This CDR3 is built from 19 residues. The CDR3 is CASSLPLKTGPTGANVLTF. The CDR3 DNA follows: TGTGCCAGCAGCTTGCCGCTCAAAACAGGCCCAACTGGGGCCAACGTCCTGACTTTC.

V and J are TRBV11-2 and TRBJ1-1; a possible D gene is TRBD1 (5 bases). Trimming left V 3 bases short and J 1 base short, with 9 bases between. The germline CDR1 and CDR2 sequences are SGHAT and FQNNGV. CDR3 length: 14 amino acids. This CDR3 is CASSFGGSNTEAFF. DNA for the CDR3: TGTGCCAGCAGCTTCGGGGGGTCGAACACTGAAGCTTTCTTT.

The chain links TRBV10-3 to TRBJ2-3, with TRBD2 identical over 7 bases. This CDR3 comprises 16 residues. Germline trimming cut 0 bases from V and 3 bases from J; bases unmatched to any gene: 6. Germline V gene sequence: CDR1 ENHRY, CDR2 SYGVKD. The CDR3 nucleotides read TGTGCCATCAGTGAGTCCGGCGGGAGTCTTACAGATACGCAGTATTTT. Translation gives CAISESGGSLTDTQYF.

This clone showed up just once. The CDR3 reads CASSFTGGFEKLFF. CDR3 nucleotides: TGTGCCAGCAGCTTTACAGGGGGATTTGAAAAACTGTTTTTT. The chain recombines TRBV6-2 or TRBV6-3 with TRBJ1-4, with 8 bases matching TRBD1. Germline CDR1 and CDR2: MNHEY and SVGEGT. The ends lost 6 bases at V and 7 bases at J; junction bases unmatched: 7. The CDR3 consists of 14 residues.

V and J are TRBV19 and TRBJ1-4, with D tentatively TRBD1 (5 bases). The CDR3 is made up of 13 amino acids. The germline CDR1 and CDR2 sequences are LNHDA and SQIVND (reference sequence). Trimming removed 3 bases at V and 7 bases at J, with 9 bases between. CDR3 nucleotides: TGTGCCAGTAGTATGGGGCAGCGTGAAAAACTGTTTTTT. It translates to CASSMGQREKLFF.

The chain combines TRBV19 with TRBJ2-3; possible D gene TRBD1, 5 bases. The CDR3 consists of 14 residues. CDR1 is LNHDA and CDR2 is SQIVND in the germline V gene (reference sequence). V was trimmed by 5 bases and J by 0 bases, leaving 9 bases between them. The chain's CDR3 is CASSPGLSTDTQYF. The CDR3 DNA reads TGTGCCAGTAGTCCAGGGCTCAGCACAGATACGCAGTATTTT.

This chain uses TRBV3-1 (or the pseudogene TRBV3-2) with TRBJ1-1; D gene unclear. V was trimmed by 5 bases and J by 7 bases, leaving 8 bases between them. The CDR3 has 11 residues. Per the germline V gene, CDR1 is LGHDT and CDR2 is YNNKEL (reference sequence). The CDR3 sequence: CASSARHEAFF. For the CDR3, the DNA is TGTGCCAGCAGCGCGCGACATGAAGCTTTCTTT.

This clone was counted once. The chain links TRBV6-1 to TRBJ1-2, with D maybe TRBD1 (6 bases). Trimming removed 1 base at V and 7 bases at J, with 16 bases between. The germline gives CDR1 MNHNS, CDR2 SASEGT. CDR3 size: 15 residues. CDR3 protein: CASSEGADQGFGYTF. The CDR3 region has the DNA TGTGCCAGCAGTGAAGGGGCAGATCAGGGGTTTGGCTACACCTTC.

This rearrangement joins TRBV7-9 to TRBJ1-3; maybe TRBD1 (6 bases). The CDR3 consists of 16 residues. V was trimmed by 5 bases and J by 0 bases, leaving 14 bases between them. Per germline, CDR1 SEHNR and CDR2 FQNEAQ (reference sequence). CDR3 loop: CASSAQGQSSGNTIYF. In DNA, the CDR3 is TGTGCCAGCAGCGCACAAGGACAGAGCTCTGGAAACACCATATATTTT.

The rearrangement joins TRBV2 to TRBJ2-5; 7 bases fit TRBD1. Trimming at V came to 8 bases and at J to 1 base, leaving 10 bases not matched to a gene. The germline V gene encodes CDR1 SNHLY and CDR2 FYNNEI. This CDR3 contains 15 residues. CDR3 loop: CASGKQGTIQETQYF. CDR3 in DNA: TGTGCCAGCGGAAAACAGGGGACCATCCAAGAGACCCAGTACTTC.

V is TRBV7-5 and J is TRBJ2-7; the table's D call of TRBD1 was not tested on the DNA. TRBV7-5 is termed a pseudogene. The length of the CDR3 is 16 residues. CDR3 amino acids: CVRSPKVGQRPYEQYV. The CDR3 nucleotides read TGTGTCAGAAGCCCCAAAGTAGGACAGCGCCCCTACGAGCAGTACGTC.

The chain is built from TRBV20-1 and TRBJ2-7; D is unresolved. With 3 bases removed from V and 3 bases from J, the gap between germline ends came to 6 bases. The germline gives CDR1 DFQATT, CDR2 SNEGSKA (reference sequence). The CDR3 runs to 11 residues. The CDR3 protein is CSARGYYEQYF. The CDR3 DNA follows: TGCAGTGCTAGGGGCTACTACGAGCAGTACTTC.

The chain links TRBV18 to TRBJ2-6; possibly TRBD1 for D (6 bases). CDR3 length equals 18 residues. Trimming removed 5 bases at V and 1 base at J, with 18 bases between. Germline V gives CDR1 KGHSH, CDR2 LQKENI. CDR3 coding DNA: TGTGCCAGCTCAAGCAACCGGGACACGTTTTCTGGGGCCAACGTCCTGACTTTC. The encoded protein is CASSSNRDTFSGANVLTF.

V usage is TRBV5-5 and J usage is TRBJ2-3, with 8 nucleotides matching TRBD2. Germline-derived CDR1 and CDR2 are SGHKS and YYEKEE (reference sequence). The CDR3 is 16 residues long. The V gene end was trimmed by 8 bases and the J gene end by 3 bases; junction bases not matched to a gene: 14. This CDR3 is CASYQGGAGVTDTQYF. Here the CDR3 DNA reads TGTGCCAGTTACCAAGGAGGAGCGGGGGTGACAGATACGCAGTATTTT.

This clone was observed once. The J gene is TRBJ2-1, the V gene TRBV4-1; no clear D gene. Trimming stripped 6 bases from V and 8 bases from J, with 14 bases between. The germline gives CDR1 MGHRA, CDR2 YSYEKL. CDR3 length equals 13 residues. The CDR3 DNA reads TGCGCCAGCAGACCCCACAATATCGATGAGCAGTTCTTC. Protein: CASRPHNIDEQFF.